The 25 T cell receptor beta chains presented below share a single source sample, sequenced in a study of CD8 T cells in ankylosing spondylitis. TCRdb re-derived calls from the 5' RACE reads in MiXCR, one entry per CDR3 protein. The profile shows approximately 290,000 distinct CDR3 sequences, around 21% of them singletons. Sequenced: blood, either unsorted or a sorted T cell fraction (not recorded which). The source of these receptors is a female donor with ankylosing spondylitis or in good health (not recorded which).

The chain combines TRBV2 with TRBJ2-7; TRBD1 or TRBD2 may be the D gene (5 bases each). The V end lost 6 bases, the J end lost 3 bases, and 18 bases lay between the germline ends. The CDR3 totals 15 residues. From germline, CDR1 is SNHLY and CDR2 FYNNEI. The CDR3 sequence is CASRRAGTTFYEQYF. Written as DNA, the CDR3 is TGTGCCAGCAGAAGAGCTGGGACCACCTTCTACGAGCAGTACTTC.

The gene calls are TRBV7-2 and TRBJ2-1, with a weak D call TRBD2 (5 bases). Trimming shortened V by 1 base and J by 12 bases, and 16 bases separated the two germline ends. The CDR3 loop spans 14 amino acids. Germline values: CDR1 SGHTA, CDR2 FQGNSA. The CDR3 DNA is TGTGCCAGCAGCTTAGAATCTAGCATTTCTTCGCAGTTCTTC. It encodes CASSLESSISSQFF.

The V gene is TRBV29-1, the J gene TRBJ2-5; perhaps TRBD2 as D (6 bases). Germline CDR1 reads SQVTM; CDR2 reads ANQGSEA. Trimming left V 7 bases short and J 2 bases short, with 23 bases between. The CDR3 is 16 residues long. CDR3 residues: CSAAPPLAGIQETQYF. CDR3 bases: TGCAGCGCAGCGCCCCCTCTTGCGGGAATTCAAGAGACCCAGTACTTC. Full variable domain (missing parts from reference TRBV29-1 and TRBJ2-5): SAVISQKPSRDICQRGTSLTIQCQVDSQVTMMFWYRQQPGQSLTLIATANQGSEATYESGFVIDKFPISRPNLTFSTLTVSNMSPEDSSIYLCSAAPPLAGIQETQYFGPGTRLLVL.

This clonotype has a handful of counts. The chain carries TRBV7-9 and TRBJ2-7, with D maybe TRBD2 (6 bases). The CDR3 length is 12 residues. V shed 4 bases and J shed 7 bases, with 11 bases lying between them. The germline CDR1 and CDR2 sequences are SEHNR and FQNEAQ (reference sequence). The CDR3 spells CASSSSAGEQYF. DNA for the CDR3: TGTGCCAGCAGCTCCTCGGCGGGGGAGCAGTACTTC.

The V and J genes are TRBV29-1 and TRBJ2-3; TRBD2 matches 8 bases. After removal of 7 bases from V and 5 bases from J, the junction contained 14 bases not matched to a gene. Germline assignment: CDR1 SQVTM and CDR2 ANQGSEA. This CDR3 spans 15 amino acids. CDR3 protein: CSGESRAGVKDTQYF. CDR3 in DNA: TGCAGCGGAGAAAGTCGAGCGGGAGTTAAAGATACGCAGTATTTT.

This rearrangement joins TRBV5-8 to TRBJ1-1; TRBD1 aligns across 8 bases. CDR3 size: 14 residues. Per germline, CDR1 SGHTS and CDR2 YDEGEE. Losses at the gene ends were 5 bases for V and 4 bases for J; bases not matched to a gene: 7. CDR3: CASSTGQGRTEAFF. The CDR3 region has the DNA TGTGCCAGCAGTACCGGACAGGGTCGCACTGAAGCTTTCTTT.

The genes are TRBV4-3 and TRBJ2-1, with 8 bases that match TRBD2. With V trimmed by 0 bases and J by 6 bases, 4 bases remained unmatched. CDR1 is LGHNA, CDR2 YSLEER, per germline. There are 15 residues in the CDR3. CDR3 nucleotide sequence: TGCGCCAGCAGCCAAGAGTGGACTAGCCCCAATGAGCAGTTCTTC. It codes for CASSQEWTSPNEQFF.

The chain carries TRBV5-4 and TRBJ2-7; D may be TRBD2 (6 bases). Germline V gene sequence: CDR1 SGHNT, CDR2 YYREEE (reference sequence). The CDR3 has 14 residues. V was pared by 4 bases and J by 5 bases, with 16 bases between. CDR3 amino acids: CASSLRDLPHEQYF. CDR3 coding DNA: TGTGCCAGCAGCCTGCGGGACCTCCCACACGAGCAGTACTTC.

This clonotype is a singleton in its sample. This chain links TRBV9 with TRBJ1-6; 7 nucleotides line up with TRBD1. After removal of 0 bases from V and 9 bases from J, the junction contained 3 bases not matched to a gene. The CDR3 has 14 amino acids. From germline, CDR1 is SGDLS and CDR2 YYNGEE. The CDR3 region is CASSVEEGASPLHF. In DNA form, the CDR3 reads TGTGCCAGCAGCGTAGAGGAGGGGGCTTCACCCCTCCACTTT. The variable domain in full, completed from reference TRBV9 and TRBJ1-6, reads DSGVTQTPKHLITATGQRVTLRCSPRSGDLSVYWYQQSLDQGLQFLIQYYNGEERAKGNILERFSAQQFPDLHSELNLSSLELGDSALYFCASSVEEGASPLHFGNGTRLTVT.

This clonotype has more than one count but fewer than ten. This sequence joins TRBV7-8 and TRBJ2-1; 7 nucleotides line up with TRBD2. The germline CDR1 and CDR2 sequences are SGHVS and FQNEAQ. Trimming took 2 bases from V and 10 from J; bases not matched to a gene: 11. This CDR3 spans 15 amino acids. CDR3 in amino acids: CASSLRLAGSWEQFF. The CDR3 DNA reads TGTGCCAGCAGCTTACGACTAGCCGGGAGCTGGGAGCAGTTCTTC. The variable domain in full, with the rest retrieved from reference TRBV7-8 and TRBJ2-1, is GAGVSQSPRYKVAKRGQDVALRCDPISGHVSLFWYQQALGQGPEFLTYFQNEAQLDKSGLPSDRFFAERPEGSVSTLKIQRTQQEDSAVYLCASSLRLAGSWEQFFGPGTRLTVL.

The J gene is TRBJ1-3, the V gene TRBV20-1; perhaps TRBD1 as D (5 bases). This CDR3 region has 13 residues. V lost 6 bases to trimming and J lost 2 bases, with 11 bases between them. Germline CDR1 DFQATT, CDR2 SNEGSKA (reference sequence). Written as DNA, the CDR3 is TGCAGTGCCGCGAGGGGAACTGGAAACACCATATATTTT. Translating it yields CSAARGTGNTIYF.

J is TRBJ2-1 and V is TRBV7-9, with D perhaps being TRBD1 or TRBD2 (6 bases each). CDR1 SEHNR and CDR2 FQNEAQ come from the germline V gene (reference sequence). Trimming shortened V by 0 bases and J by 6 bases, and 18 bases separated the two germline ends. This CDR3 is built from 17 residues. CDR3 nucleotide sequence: TGTGCCAGCAGCTTAGCGCAACTAGGGGGGAGATTCAATGAGCAGTTCTTC. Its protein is CASSLAQLGGRFNEQFF.

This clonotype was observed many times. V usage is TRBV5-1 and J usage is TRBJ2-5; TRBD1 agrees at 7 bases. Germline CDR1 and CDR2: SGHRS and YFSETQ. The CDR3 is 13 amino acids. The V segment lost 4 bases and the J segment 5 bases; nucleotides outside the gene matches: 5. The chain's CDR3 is CASSQDRPETQYF. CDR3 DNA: TGCGCCAGCAGCCAGGACAGGCCCGAGACCCAGTACTTC.

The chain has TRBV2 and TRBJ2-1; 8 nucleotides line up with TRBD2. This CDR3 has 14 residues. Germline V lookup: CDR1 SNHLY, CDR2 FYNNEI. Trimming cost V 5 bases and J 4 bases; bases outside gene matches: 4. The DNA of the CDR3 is TGTGCCAGCAGTATCACTAGCGGTTACAATGAGCAGTTCTTC. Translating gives CASSITSGYNEQFF. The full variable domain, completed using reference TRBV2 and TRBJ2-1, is EPEVTQTPSHQVTQMGQEVILRCVPISNHLYFYWYRQILGQKVEFLVSFYNNEISEKSEIFDDQFSVERPDGSNFTLKIRSTKLEDSAMYFCASSITSGYNEQFFGPGTRLTVL.

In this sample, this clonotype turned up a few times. The CDR3 coding sequence is TGCGCCAGCAGCCCGGAGGCCCCACCGAGGGAGCTGTTTTTT. The encoded protein is CASSPEAPPRELFF. This chain links TRBV5-1 with TRBJ2-2; TRBD2 is a possible D gene (5 bases). The CDR3 covers 14 residues. Trimming took off 4 bases at V and 9 bases at J, with 16 bases between the two ends. Germline CDR1 reads SGHRS; CDR2 reads YFSETQ.

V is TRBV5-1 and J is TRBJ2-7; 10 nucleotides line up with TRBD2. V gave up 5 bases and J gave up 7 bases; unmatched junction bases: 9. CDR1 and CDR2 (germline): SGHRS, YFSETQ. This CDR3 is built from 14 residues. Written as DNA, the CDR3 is TGCGCCAGCAGGTCTAGCGGGAGCGATGGGGAGCAGTACTTC. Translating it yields CASRSSGSDGEQYF. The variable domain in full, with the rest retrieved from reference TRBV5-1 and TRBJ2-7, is KAGVTQTPRYLIKTRGQQVTLSCSPISGHRSVSWYQQTPGQGLQFLFEYFSETQRNKGNFPGRFSGRQFSNSRSEMNVSTLELGDSALYLCASRSSGSDGEQYFGPGTRLTVT.

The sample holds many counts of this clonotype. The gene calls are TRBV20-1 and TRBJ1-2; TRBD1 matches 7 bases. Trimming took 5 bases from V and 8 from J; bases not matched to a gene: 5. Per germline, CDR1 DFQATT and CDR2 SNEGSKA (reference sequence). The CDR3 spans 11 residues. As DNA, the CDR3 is TGCAGTGCTGAAACAGGGGCCGGCTACACCTTC. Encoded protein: CSAETGAGYTF.

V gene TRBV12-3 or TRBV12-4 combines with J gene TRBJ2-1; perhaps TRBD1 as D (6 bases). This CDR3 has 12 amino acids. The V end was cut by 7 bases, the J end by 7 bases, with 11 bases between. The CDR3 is CASTHRENEQFF. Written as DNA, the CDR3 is TGTGCCAGCACCCACAGGGAAAATGAGCAGTTCTTC.

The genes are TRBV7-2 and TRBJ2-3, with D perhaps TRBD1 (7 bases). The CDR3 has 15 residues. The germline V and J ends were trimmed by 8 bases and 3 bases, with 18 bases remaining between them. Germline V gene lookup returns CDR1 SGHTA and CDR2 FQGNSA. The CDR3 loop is CASGDLTTGTDTQYF. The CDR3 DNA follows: TGTGCCAGCGGGGACTTAACGACAGGGACAGATACGCAGTATTTT.

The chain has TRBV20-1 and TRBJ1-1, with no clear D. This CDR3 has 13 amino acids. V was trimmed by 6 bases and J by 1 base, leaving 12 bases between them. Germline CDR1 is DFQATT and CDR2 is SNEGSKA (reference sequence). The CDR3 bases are TGCAGTGCCCTGGGCCACAAGAACACTGAAGCTTTCTTT. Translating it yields CSALGHKNTEAFF.

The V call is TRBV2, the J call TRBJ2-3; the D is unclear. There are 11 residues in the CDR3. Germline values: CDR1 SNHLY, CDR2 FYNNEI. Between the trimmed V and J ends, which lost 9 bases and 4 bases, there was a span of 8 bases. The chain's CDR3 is CASSQPDTQYF. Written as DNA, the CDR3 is TGTGCCAGTTCGCAGCCAGATACGCAGTATTTT.

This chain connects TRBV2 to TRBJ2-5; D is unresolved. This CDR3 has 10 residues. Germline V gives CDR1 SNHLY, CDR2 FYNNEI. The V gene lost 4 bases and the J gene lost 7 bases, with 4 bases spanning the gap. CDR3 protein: CASSGATQYF. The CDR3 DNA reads TGTGCCAGCAGTGGGGCGACCCAGTACTTC. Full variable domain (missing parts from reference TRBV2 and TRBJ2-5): EPEVTQTPSHQVTQMGQEVILRCVPISNHLYFYWYRQILGQKVEFLVSFYNNEISEKSEIFDDQFSVERPDGSNFTLKIRSTKLEDSAMYFCASSGATQYFGPGTRLLVL.

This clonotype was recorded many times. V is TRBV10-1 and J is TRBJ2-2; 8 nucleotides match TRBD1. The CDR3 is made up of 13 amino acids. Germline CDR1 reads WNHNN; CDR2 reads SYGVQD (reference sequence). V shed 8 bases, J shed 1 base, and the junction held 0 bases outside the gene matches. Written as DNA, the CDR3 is TGCGCCAGCGGGACAGGGAACACCGGGGAGCTGTTTTTT. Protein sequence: CASGTGNTGELFF.

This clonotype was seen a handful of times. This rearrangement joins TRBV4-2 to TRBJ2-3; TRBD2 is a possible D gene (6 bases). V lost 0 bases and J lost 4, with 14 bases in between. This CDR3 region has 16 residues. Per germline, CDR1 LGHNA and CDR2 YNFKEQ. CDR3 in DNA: TGTGCCAGCAGCCAAGATACGGGAGATGAGGCAGATACGCAGTATTTT. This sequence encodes CASSQDTGDEADTQYF.

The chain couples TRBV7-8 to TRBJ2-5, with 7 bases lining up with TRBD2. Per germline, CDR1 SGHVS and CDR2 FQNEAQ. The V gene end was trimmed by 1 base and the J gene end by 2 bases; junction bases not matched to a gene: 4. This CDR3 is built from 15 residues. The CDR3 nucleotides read TGTGCCAGCAGCTTAGGTATTAGCGGGCAAGAGACCCAGTACTTC. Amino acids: CASSLGISGQETQYF.